This TCR beta chain was found in a study of CD8+CD57+ T cells in acquired aplastic anemia. This clonotype was detected once. One end of the junction fails to match germline, which may point to a read error. The germline V gene has CDR1 MNHEY and CDR2 SVGAGI. CDR3 length: 14 residues. For sequencing, patients were chosen who had shown expansion of CD8+CD57+ cells by flow cytometry. For CDR3 and TCR beta VDJ profiling, genomic DNA was the template used. TCRdb reprocessed the reads with MiXCR, giving one entry per CDR3 protein. The table includes about 470,000 distinct CDR3 sequences, approximately 32% detected once.

This chain connects TRBV6-5 to TRBJ1-5, with TRBD1 identical over 8 bases. Input material: sorted CD4+, CD8+, or CD8+CD57+ T cells (not recorded which) from PBMCs. The TCR comes from a human donor with aplastic anemia. Here the CDR3 reads CASSYGQGNQPRHF. Written as DNA, the CDR3 is TGTGCCAGCAGTTACGGACAGGGTAATCAGCCCCGGCATTTT.